This T cell receptor beta chain was found in a study of OX40 agonist ivuxolimab in advanced cancers. About the research overall: Three individuals attained partial responses, comprising one hepatocellular carcinoma case and two cutaneous melanoma cases.

CDR1 MDHEN and CDR2 SYDVKM come from the germline V gene. Trimming pared 3 bases from V and 5 bases from J, leaving 10 bases between. CDR3 length: 13 amino acids. Method: immunoSEQ multiplex PCR; TCRdb's copy keeps in-frame clones and lacks some. The table has 15,000 to 20,000 clones, roughly 72% seen once. This sequence joins TRBV28 and TRBJ2-5; D might be TRBD2 (6 bases). The sequences come from CD4+ or CD8+ T cells sorted from blood, collected in a trial of the OX40 agonist ivuxolimab. The TCR was taken from an adult with an advanced solid tumor such as melanoma, head and neck, liver or kidney cancer. CDR3 sequence reads: CASSLSGGETQYF. As DNA, the CDR3 is TGTGCCAGCAGTTTGTCAGGAGGGGAGACCCAGTACTTC.